These T cell receptor beta chains were read from a single sample in a study of blood T cell repertoires in COVID-19. Produced via immunoSEQ multiplex PCR; TCRdb's table is partial and in-frame only. There are fewer than 25,000 clones in the sample; less than 95% occur only once, and 2.7% lies in the top ten. Sequenced input: peripheral blood. These receptors were collected from a man aged 65-85 years with acute or convalescent COVID-19. CDR3s include the opening cysteine and the closing phenylalanine or tryptophan. D genes are given only for firm matches. Expanded clones get a size class; other rows say once, few or many, or leave the size out.

TGCGCCAGCAGCCCAGGACAGGACAATGAGCAGTTCTTC	CASSPGQDNEQFF	-	TRBJ2-1	TRBD1	TRBV5-1
TGCAGCGTTGAAGGGAAACGGGGCTCCTACAATGAGCAGTTCTTC	CSVEGKRGSYNEQFF	-	TRBJ2-1	-	TRBV29-1
TGTGCCAGCAGTTTAGGCGACAGGGAGGAAAATGGCTACACCTTC	CASSLGDREENGYTF	-	TRBJ1-2	TRBD1	TRBV28
TGTGCCAGCAGTTTCAGCGGGGGCGGCACAGATACGCAGTATTTT	CASSFSGGGTDTQYF	-	TRBJ2-3	TRBD2	TRBV28
TGTGCCAGCAGTCAGGGGGTATATGAAAAACTGTTTTTT	CASSQGVYEKLFF	once	TRBJ1-4	TRBD1	TRBV12-3/TRBV12-4
TGTGCCACCAGTGATTCAGACAGGGGGTCGGGCAATGAGCAGTTCTTC	CATSDSDRGSGNEQFF	-	TRBJ2-1	TRBD1	TRBV24-1
TGTGCCACCAGTGATCCTTCGACAGTTACTGGGACGCAGTATTTT	CATSDPSTVTGTQYF	-	TRBJ2-3	-	TRBV24-1
TGTGCCAGCAGCCCCCGGTCGGGACAGGGGAACGAGCAGTACTTC	CASSPRSGQGNEQYF	-	TRBJ2-7	TRBD1	TRBV5-8
TGTGCCAGCTCGCCCGGGGACAGACCCTACGAGCAGTACTTC	CASSPGDRPYEQYF	-	TRBJ2-7	TRBD1	TRBV18
TGCGCCAGCAGCCAAGACAGGCCGGGACAGGCTTACAATGAGCAGTTCTTC	CASSQDRPGQAYNEQFF	-	TRBJ2-1	TRBD1	TRBV4-3
TGCAGTGCTAGTCCCCGGGGGGCTTCAACTAATGAAAAACTGTTTTTT	CSASPRGASTNEKLFF	-	TRBJ1-4	-	TRBV20-1
TGTGCCAGTAGACCGGGACAGTACGCCTACGAGCAGTACTTC	CASRPGQYAYEQYF	-	TRBJ2-7	TRBD1	TRBV19
TGTGCCAGCTCACCCCAACGGGCGTCAGGACGGGAAAGCTACACCTTC	CASSPQRASGRESYTF	-	TRBJ1-2	-	TRBV18
TGTGCCAGCAGTTACTCGACAGTAGGCACAGATACGCAGTATTTT	CASSYSTVGTDTQYF	once	TRBJ2-3	-	TRBV6-6
TGTGCCAGCAGCCCTCCCCGGACAGGGAAAAGAAACACCATATATTTT	CASSPPRTGKRNTIYF	-	TRBJ1-3	TRBD1	TRBV28
TGTGCCTGGAGCCCCGGGGTTAATGAAAAACTGTTTTTT	CAWSPGVNEKLFF	-	TRBJ1-4	-	TRBV30
TGTGCCAGCTCGCAGTACACTGAAGCTTTCTTT	CASSQYTEAFF	-	TRBJ1-1	-	TRBV12-3/TRBV12-4
TGTGCCAGCAGCCCAACAGGGGGCAGAGAGACCCAGTACTTC	CASSPTGGRETQYF	-	TRBJ2-5	TRBD1	TRBV7-3
TGTGCCAGCAGTGAGGGGGGCTATGGCTACACCTTC	CASSEGGYGYTF	-	TRBJ1-2	-	TRBV2
TGTGCCAGCAGCCAATCGGCAGGGCAAGAGACCCAGTACTTC	CASSQSAGQETQYF	-	TRBJ2-5	-	TRBV3-1/TRBV3-2
TGTGCCAGCAATCGAGCGAGTAGCAATCAGCCCCAGCATTTT	CASNRASSNQPQHF	-	TRBJ1-5	-	TRBV2
TGTGCCAGCAGCTTAGCCGGGACATCACACAATGAGCAGTTCTTC	CASSLAGTSHNEQFF	-	TRBJ2-1	-	TRBV11-1
TGTGCCAGCACCGCAGGGGGCTCGAATTCACCCCTCCACTTT	CASTAGGSNSPLHF	-	TRBJ1-6	TRBD1	TRBV27
TGTGCCAGTTCGACAGGGATCAGCACAGATACGCAGTATTTT	CASSTGISTDTQYF	-	TRBJ2-3	TRBD1	TRBV19
TGTGCCAGCAGCTTAACCGACAGCGACAATGAGCAGTTCTTC	CASSLTDSDNEQFF	-	TRBJ2-1	-	TRBV11-3
TGCTCATCGGGGAGGGATAGCACAGATACGCAGTATTTT	CSSGRDSTDTQYF	-	TRBJ2-3	TRBD2	TRBV11-3
TGCGCCAGCAGTGTCTCCGGGGGAAACACCATATATTTT	CASSVSGGNTIYF	-	TRBJ1-3	-	TRBV10-1
TGTGCCACCAGCAGGATCGGTAAGGGGACTAGCGGGAGGGACTTTCGGGAGCAGTTCTTC	CATSRIGKGTSGRDFREQFF	-	TRBJ2-1	TRBD2	TRBV15